The sequence of this TCR beta chain was determined in a study of blood T cell repertoires in COVID-19 (dated by TCRdb to about 2020). In terms of the full investigation: Collaborator samples came from the United States, Italy and Spain and covered acute and convalescent phases of COVID-19. The repertoires were made available in a free public database intended to serve as a resource for research on the immune response to SARS-CoV-2. Where available, HLA class I and class II types were taken from metadata supplied by the sample provider and were not determined by assay-based typing. Samples came from the ongoing ImmuneRACE study (first 160 participants) plus 1,254 subjects from 6 global collaborators. A de-identified subject ID, COVID-19 status, age in years and sex were almost always included in the sample metadata. Subjects who had been exposed to COVID-19, were actively infected with it, or had recovered from it provided the deeply sampled blood TCRbeta repertoires that made up the dataset. The prospective study material was composed of cDNA or gDNA derived from T cells, B-cell-depleted T cells, or PBMCs. The investigation overall reported the following: How much clinical and demographic metadata was included differed by source and by participant, and the metadata was provided uncurated.

One collaborating source in Seattle enrolled patients while the patients were actively infected and followed the patients over time throughout the course of disease. Each collaborating institution followed its own protocols to collect whole blood in K2EDTA tubes. For TCRbeta analysis, collaborators shipped samples as frozen whole blood, isolated PBMCs, or DNA extracted from either of those sample types. CDR3 length: 15 amino acids, cysteine to phenylalanine. Just CDR3 DNA is preserved here, 45 bases in frame from base 1. The germline V gene (reference sequence) supplies CDR1 SEHNR and CDR2 FQNEAQ. At the junction V is shortened by 3 bases and J by 3 bases, with 12 bases in between. This clone occurred many times. Its antigen is unknown. One base away there is no much larger clone; base qualities are not given. TCRbeta CDR3 regions were amplified from genomic DNA using the immunoSEQ Assay, a bias-controlled multiplex PCR. Concerning the study's data processing: The number of nucleated cells in each sample was estimated by amplification of reference gene primers within the assay. To quantify the absolute abundance of each unique TCRbeta CDR3 rearrangement, sequence reads were collapsed and filtered. For each sample, productive Simpson clonality was calculated by taking the square root of Simpson's diversity index across productive rearrangements. TCRdb holds this immuneACCESS table with in-frame rearrangements only. Some clones are missing; in checked studies, unresolved V genes explain under half, and the rest has no known cause. V and J calls and clone size follow that table, whereas D and trimming were derived from the DNA. Here the sample has roughly 220,000 clones; 81% occur a single time. The ten largest clonotypes hold around 7% of the sample.

The sequencing sample was made of peripheral blood. The receptor comes from a woman aged 80 or older with COVID-19, enrolled during active disease. The chain couples TRBV7-9 to TRBJ1-5; too little of a D gene remains to name it. In nucleotide form, the sequence is TGTGCCAGCAGCTTGAGTACAGAGTTCAATCAGCCCCAGCATTTT. It is translated as CASSLSTEFNQPQHF.